This TCR beta chain was found in a study of blood T cell repertoires in COVID-19 (TCRdb year 2020). Notes on the research overall: Samples from collaborators originated in the United States, Italy and Spain and spanned both the acute and convalescent phases of COVID-19. The sample metadata nearly always contained a de-identified subject ID, COVID-19 status, age in years and sex. Deeply sampled blood TCRbeta repertoires from subjects exposed to, actively infected with, or recovered from COVID-19 were included in the dataset. The prospective study material was composed of cDNA or gDNA derived from T cells, B-cell-depleted T cells, or PBMCs. Where available, HLA class I and class II types were taken from metadata supplied by the sample provider and were not determined by assay-based typing. A freely available public database, intended as a resource for researchers studying the immune response to SARS-CoV-2, is where the repertoires were released. The samples were drawn from the first 160 participants of the ongoing ImmuneRACE study and from 1,200 or so subjects provided by 6 global collaborators. The research as a whole found: The quantity of clinical and demographic metadata differed by source and by participant and was supplied without curation.

Regarding this clone: Its cognate antigen has yet to be identified. Nothing much larger sits one base from this clone, and base qualities are not available.

Per the germline V gene, MNHEY is the CDR1 and SVGAGI is the CDR2. The CDR3 runs 14 residues from the cysteine to the phenylalanine. Kept here is only the CDR3 DNA, which spans 42 bases and is read in frame from base 1. Relative to germline, V is 0 bases shorter and J is 5 bases shorter, with 9 bases between their ends. In the prospective study, participants were about 18 to 95 years old, resided in about two dozen geographic areas of the United States, and were enrolled through a virtual design. To assign participants to cohorts, the prospective study relied on clinical history that participants themselves reported in a screening survey and a study questionnaire. ImmuneRACE Cohort 3 recovered participants were defined by two consecutive negative NP/OP PCR tests, healthcare professional clearance, or symptom resolution. In the prospective study, mobile phlebotomists collected whole blood, serum and a nasopharyngeal or oropharyngeal swab from each participant. Additional blood draws and questionnaires over an approximately 2-month period could optionally be provided by prospective study participants. Prospective study blood samples were shipped either frozen or at room temperature before DNA extraction.

The immunoSEQ Assay, a bias-controlled multiplex PCR, was used to amplify TCRbeta CDR3 regions from genomic DNA. Per the authors' processing: Nucleated cell counts per sample were estimated from amplification of reference gene primers within the assay. To quantify the absolute abundance of each unique TCRbeta CDR3 rearrangement, sequence reads were collapsed and filtered. For each sample, productive Simpson clonality was calculated as the square root of Simpson's diversity index across productive rearrangements. TCRdb took over this immuneACCESS table, retaining in-frame rearrangements with V and J assigned. Such tables are incomplete; in checked studies, under half of the missing clones stem from an unresolved V gene, and the remainder is unexplained. V and J calls and clone size come straight from that table; D and trimming were deduced from the DNA. The sample table lists about 210,000 clones, 75% to 90% of them with a count of one. The top ten hold about 1.2% of the sample.

The sequencing input was PBMCs or T cells enriched from blood (not recorded which). In this chain, TRBV6-5 is recombined with TRBJ2-3; the D region possibly corresponds to TRBD2 (5 bases align). The clonotype originates from a man aged 25 to 45 who had recovered from COVID-19. The CDR3 loop reads CASSYSRGRDTQYF. The nucleotide sequence reads as follows: TGTGCCAGCAGTTACTCGAGAGGGAGAGATACGCAGTATTTT.